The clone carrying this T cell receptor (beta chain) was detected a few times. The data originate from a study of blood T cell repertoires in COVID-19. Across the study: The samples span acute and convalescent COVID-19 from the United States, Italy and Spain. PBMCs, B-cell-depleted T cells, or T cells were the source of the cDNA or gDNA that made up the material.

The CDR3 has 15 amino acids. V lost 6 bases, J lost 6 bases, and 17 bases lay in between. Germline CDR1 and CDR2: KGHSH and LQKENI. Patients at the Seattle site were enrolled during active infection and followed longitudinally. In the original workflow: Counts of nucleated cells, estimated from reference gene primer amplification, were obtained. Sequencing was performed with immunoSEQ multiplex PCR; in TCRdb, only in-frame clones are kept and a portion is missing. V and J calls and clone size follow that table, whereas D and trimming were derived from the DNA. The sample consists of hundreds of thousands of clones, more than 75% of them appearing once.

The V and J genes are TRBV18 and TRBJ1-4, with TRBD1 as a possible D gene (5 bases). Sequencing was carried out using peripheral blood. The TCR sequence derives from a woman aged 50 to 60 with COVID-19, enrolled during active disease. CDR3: CASSKRDSEDEKLFF. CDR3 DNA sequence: TGTGCCAGCTCGAAGCGAGACAGCGAAGATGAAAAACTGTTTTTT.